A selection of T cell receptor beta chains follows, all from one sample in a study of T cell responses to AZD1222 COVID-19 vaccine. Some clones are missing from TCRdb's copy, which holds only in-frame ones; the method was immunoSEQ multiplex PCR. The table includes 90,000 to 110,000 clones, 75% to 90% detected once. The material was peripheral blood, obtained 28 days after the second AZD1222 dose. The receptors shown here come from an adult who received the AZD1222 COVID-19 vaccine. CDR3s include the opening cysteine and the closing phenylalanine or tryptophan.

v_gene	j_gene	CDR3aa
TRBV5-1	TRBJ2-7	CASSSIGSYEQYF
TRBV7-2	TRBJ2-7	CASSLTYEQYF
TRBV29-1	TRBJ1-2	CSVRTGDTYGYTF
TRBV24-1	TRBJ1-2	CATSDFSQGAGYTF
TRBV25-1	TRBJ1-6	CASSESNSLGSPLHF
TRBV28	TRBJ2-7	CASSPLRTSGRISYEQYF
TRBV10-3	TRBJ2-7	CAISPGLVGEQYF
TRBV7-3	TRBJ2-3	CASSPRKTGRTDTQYF
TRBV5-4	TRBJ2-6	CASSDKRWLAGGGGANVLTF
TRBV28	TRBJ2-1	CASSLSGGRAYNEQFF